The text below deals with one TCR beta chain. What it recognizes is unknown. This CDR3 spans 16 amino acids. CDR1 is SGHDT, CDR2 YYEEEE, per germline. The germline V and J ends were trimmed by 1 base and 0 bases, with 13 bases remaining between them. These data are taken from a study of T cell responses to AZD1222 COVID-19 vaccine. For the study at large: Analysis merged second doses at about 4 or about 12 weeks. Findings and limits, study-wide: Among the donors, most were white British and more were female, and clonal diversity was possibly underestimated.

The protocol was immunoSEQ multiplex PCR, while the TCRdb copy is restricted to in-frame clones and leaves out a portion. The sample has about 150,000 clones; approximately 90% are singletons. The sequenced sample was peripheral blood, obtained on day 0 of AZD1222 vaccination. The origin of this receptor is an adult in good health. This sequence joins TRBV5-6 and TRBJ1-1, with unresolved D. CDR3 in DNA: TGTGCCAGCAGCTTGTATTCATCGGGTATGAACACTGAAGCTTTCTTT. This codes for CASSLYSSGMNTEAFF.